The rows below give T cell receptor beta chains drawn from one sample of a study of PD-1 blockade in classical Hodgkin lymphoma. Clones were read by immunoSEQ multiplex PCR, and TCRdb kept only the in-frame ones, dropping some. The sample includes 20,000 to 25,000 clones, about 80% of them seen just once. The source material was peripheral blood mononuclear cells (PBMCs), sampled before the second cycle of nivolumab. Receptor source: a human donor with classical Hodgkin lymphoma. CDR3s include the opening cysteine and the closing phenylalanine or tryptophan. A row's size may be missing; if present it is once, few, many or a size class.

j_call: TRBJ2-7
v_call: TRBV10-3
clone_size: NA
cdr3_aa: CAISPSRQILGDEQYF

j_call: TRBJ1-5
v_call: TRBV12-5
clone_size: few
cdr3_aa: CASGLEVQPQHF

j_call: TRBJ1-3
v_call: TRBV30
clone_size: NA
cdr3_aa: CAWSRGAGGNTIYF

j_call: TRBJ2-5
v_call: TRBV6-1
clone_size: NA
cdr3_aa: CASSEGALAGGTQETQYF

j_call: TRBJ2-1
v_call: TRBV4-1
clone_size: NA
cdr3_aa: CASSHLQGYNEQFF

j_call: TRBJ2-5
v_call: TRBV18
clone_size: NA
cdr3_aa: CASSSQETQYF

j_call: TRBJ2-5
v_call: TRBV7-2
clone_size: NA
cdr3_aa: CASSLPPGTQYF

j_call: TRBJ2-7
v_call: TRBV7-6
clone_size: NA
cdr3_aa: CASSSGPTGEQYF

j_call: TRBJ2-3
v_call: TRBV5-6
clone_size: NA
cdr3_aa: CASSPIRSTDTQYF

j_call: TRBJ1-3
v_call: TRBV9
clone_size: NA
cdr3_aa: CASSTHRAGNTIYF

j_call: TRBJ2-7
v_call: TRBV19
clone_size: few
cdr3_aa: CASSPGGPYEQYF

j_call: TRBJ2-5
v_call: TRBV6-1
clone_size: NA
cdr3_aa: CASSGTSQGSGTQYF

j_call: TRBJ2-2
v_call: TRBV7-7
clone_size: few
cdr3_aa: CASSEGQGNTGELFF

j_call: TRBJ2-7
v_call: TRBV11-3
clone_size: NA
cdr3_aa: CASSPDRETYEQYF

j_call: TRBJ1-1
v_call: TRBV19
clone_size: NA
cdr3_aa: CASSNRQGIGTEAFF

j_call: TRBJ2-7
v_call: TRBV11-2
clone_size: few
cdr3_aa: CASSLADISYEQYF

j_call: TRBJ2-3
v_call: TRBV7-6
clone_size: NA
cdr3_aa: CASSLDLSIGGGITDTQYF

j_call: TRBJ2-1
v_call: TRBV27
clone_size: NA
cdr3_aa: CASSSGTSYEQFF

j_call: TRBJ2-7
v_call: TRBV5-1
clone_size: NA
cdr3_aa: CASSPGPRNEQYF

j_call: TRBJ1-1
v_call: TRBV6-1
clone_size: NA
cdr3_aa: CASSEAFRGRAFF

j_call: TRBJ2-3
v_call: TRBV5-1
clone_size: NA
cdr3_aa: CASSFQGFTDTQYF

j_call: TRBJ1-1
v_call: TRBV2
clone_size: once
cdr3_aa: CATHPRGGLNTEAFF

j_call: NA
v_call: TRBV5-4
clone_size: NA
cdr3_aa: CASSSGGNIRSYEQYF

j_call: TRBJ2-1
v_call: TRBV29-1
clone_size: NA
cdr3_aa: CSLAGGGEQFF

j_call: TRBJ2-5
v_call: TRBV7-2
clone_size: NA
cdr3_aa: CASSGQGMETQYF

j_call: TRBJ1-6
v_call: TRBV19
clone_size: NA
cdr3_aa: CASSVSGQGGSPLHF

j_call: TRBJ2-4
v_call: TRBV5-1
clone_size: medium-sized
cdr3_aa: CASSSNELLAKNIQYF